These 19 T cell receptor beta chains were sequenced from one sample in a study of CD8+ T cells in alopecia areata. This sample's treatment: oral pan-JAK inhibitor, 5-10 mg twice daily. Sequencing templates came from extracted RNA that was reverse transcribed into cDNA. Sequenced by immunoSEQ multiplex PCR; TCRdb stores in-frame clones only, minus some. The profile covers about 250,000 clones, with about 62% appearing a single time and around 0.92% taken by the ten largest. Sample: CD4+ T cells sorted from blood, taken at week 52, from a patient treated with tofacitinib. These receptors all stem from a human donor with alopecia areata.

J is TRBJ1-4 and V is TRBV30; D unclear. This CDR3 is built from 13 residues. V was pared by 1 base and J by 7 bases, with 10 bases between. Germline CDR1 and CDR2: GTSNPN and SVGIG (reference sequence). The CDR3 loop is CAWSAGGPEKLFF. In DNA form, the CDR3 reads TGTGCCTGGAGTGCGGGCGGCCCTGAAAAACTGTTTTTT.

The chain carries TRBV7-9 and TRBJ2-5; 10 bases map to TRBD2. Germline loops: CDR1 SEHNR, CDR2 FQNEAQ (reference sequence). The CDR3 is made up of 16 amino acids. V trimming: 0 bases; J trimming: 5 bases; junction bases outside the gene matches: 6. The CDR3 DNA follows: TGTGCCAGCAGCTTAGCGGTAGCGGGGGGACGTGAGACCCAGTACTTC. As protein: CASSLAVAGGRETQYF.

This clone was observed a handful of times. This rearrangement joins TRBV7-9 to TRBJ2-5; D unresolved. This CDR3 contains 12 residues. Between the trimmed V and J ends, which lost 6 bases and 5 bases, there was a span of 10 bases. CDR1 is SEHNR, CDR2 FQNEAQ, per germline (reference sequence). CDR3 residues: CASSQDSETQYF. The CDR3 bases are TGTGCCAGCAGTCAGGATTCGGAGACCCAGTACTTC.

V usage is TRBV29-1 and J usage is TRBJ2-2, with TRBD1 as a possible D gene (5 bases). The CDR3 runs 15 residues. The germline V gene has CDR1 SQVTM and CDR2 ANQGSEA. V was trimmed by 1 base and J by 0 bases, leaving 9 bases between them. In nucleotides, the CDR3 is TGCAGCGTTGAAGGAGTACAGGCGAACACCGGGGAGCTGTTTTTT. Its translation: CSVEGVQANTGELFF.

The V and J genes are TRBV29-1 and TRBJ1-2; possibly TRBD1 for D (5 bases). The CDR3 is made up of 11 amino acids. Looked up from germline, CDR1 is SQVTM and CDR2 is ANQGSEA. Trimming shortened V by 4 bases and J by 8 bases, and 11 bases separated the two germline ends. The CDR3 sequence: CSVGRAGGYTF. In DNA form, the CDR3 reads TGCAGCGTTGGCAGGGCCGGGGGCTACACCTTC.

The chain uses TRBV10-3 and TRBJ2-5; D is possibly TRBD2 (6 bases). V was cut by 4 bases and J by 4 bases, with 7 bases left in between. Germline lookup yields CDR1 ENHRY and CDR2 SYGVKD. The length of the CDR3 is 12 residues. CDR3 region: CAISATRETQYF. DNA of the CDR3: TGTGCCATCAGTGCGACTAGAGAGACCCAGTACTTC.

This clone has a handful of counts. CDR3 amino acids: CASSIELGATYEQYF. CDR3 sequence (DNA): TGTGCCAGTAGTATAGAATTGGGGGCTACCTACGAGCAGTACTTC. The chain couples TRBV19 to TRBJ2-7, with D possibly matching TRBD1 (6 bases). The V and J ends lost 0 bases and 2 bases respectively, with 11 bases between them. The germline CDR1 and CDR2 sequences are LNHDA and SQIVND (reference sequence). The CDR3 has 15 residues.

The chain couples TRBV30 to TRBJ1-6, with D hard to call. The CDR3 is 14 amino acids. The V end lost 0 bases, the J end lost 9 bases, and 12 bases lay between the germline ends. Germline CDR1 is GTSNPN and CDR2 is SVGIG (reference sequence). CDR3 sequence reads: CAWSVNVLGSPLHF. DNA for the CDR3: TGTGCCTGGAGTGTAAACGTGTTGGGTTCACCCCTCCACTTT. Looking up the rest from reference TRBV30 and TRBJ1-6 gives the full variable domain: SQTIHQWPATLVQPVGSPLSLECTVEGTSNPNLYWYRQAAGRGLQLLFYSVGIGQISSEVPQNLSASRPQDRQFILSSKKLLLSDSGFYLCAWSVNVLGSPLHFGNGTRLTVT.

This clone was seen only a few times. The chain employs TRBV10-2 and TRBJ2-1; 9 nucleotides match TRBD1. The CDR3 runs 15 residues. Trimming removed 7 bases from V and 6 bases from J; junction bases left unmatched: 10. Germline V gives CDR1 WSHSY, CDR2 SAAADI. The CDR3 reads CASKSAGTGLNEQFF. The CDR3 region has the DNA TGCGCCAGCAAATCTGCCGGGACAGGGCTCAATGAGCAGTTCTTC.

This chain links TRBV18 with TRBJ2-1; TRBD1 matches at 7 bases. The CDR3 totals 14 residues. CDR1 is KGHSH and CDR2 is LQKENI in the germline V gene. After removal of 8 bases from V and 1 base from J, the junction contained 5 bases not matched to a gene. CDR3 in amino acids: CASLDRDSYNEQFF. Here the CDR3 DNA reads TGTGCCAGCCTCGACAGGGATTCCTACAATGAGCAGTTCTTC.

The CDR3 nucleotides are TGCAGCGTTATTTTATCGGGATGGTCCTACGAGCAGTACTTC. Translating gives CSVILSGWSYEQYF. The chain is built from TRBV29-1 and TRBJ2-7; tentative D call: TRBD2 (5 bases). This CDR3 is 14 amino acids long. V gave up 5 bases and J gave up 1 base, with 15 bases separating them. CDR1 SQVTM and CDR2 ANQGSEA come from the germline V gene.

This clone was detected a few times. The rearrangement links TRBV2 to TRBJ2-7; D assignment may be TRBD1 or TRBD2 (5 bases each). CDR1 SNHLY and CDR2 FYNNEI come from the germline V gene. The CDR3 contains 16 residues. V lost 0 bases and J 5 bases, leaving 17 bases between the germline ends. The DNA of the CDR3 is TGTGCCAGCAGTGAAGCGCGAGGTGGGCTGGGGGACGAGCAGTACTTC. Encoded protein: CASSEARGGLGDEQYF.

A single count supports this clone. The chain's CDR3 is CASSVGVAGDAYNEQFF. CDR3 bases: TGTGCCAGCAGCGTAGGGGTAGCGGGGGATGCCTACAATGAGCAGTTCTTC. J is TRBJ2-1 and V is TRBV9, with 9 bases fitting TRBD2. Trimming cost V 0 bases and J 2 bases; bases outside gene matches: 6. This CDR3 region has 17 residues. The germline CDR1 and CDR2 sequences are SGDLS and YYNGEE.

J is TRBJ2-6 and V is TRBV19; D unresolved. Deletions cut 1 base from V and 4 bases from J, with 14 bases between. The CDR3 consists of 17 residues. Germline V gene lookup returns CDR1 LNHDA and CDR2 SQIVND (reference sequence). The CDR3 DNA reads TGTGCCAGTAGTATAGGGAACGAGTGGGCCGGGGCCAACGTCCTGACTTTC. Protein sequence: CASSIGNEWAGANVLTF.

The V call is TRBV5-1, the J call TRBJ2-1, with TRBD2 matching over 11 bases. The CDR3 runs 15 residues. CDR1 is SGHRS and CDR2 is YFSETQ in the germline V gene. Germline trimming cut 3 bases from V and 4 bases from J; bases unmatched to any gene: 3. The CDR3 reads CASSWGLADYNEQFF. In DNA form, the CDR3 reads TGCGCCAGCAGCTGGGGACTAGCGGATTACAATGAGCAGTTCTTC.

The J gene is TRBJ1-1, the V gene TRBV10-3, with 9 bases identical to TRBD1. CDR1 and CDR2 (germline): ENHRY, SYGVKD. V dropped 11 bases and J dropped 2; count of bases not matched to a gene: 6. The CDR3 length is 13 residues. The CDR3 here is CAAWTGANTEAFF. The CDR3 region has the DNA TGTGCCGCATGGACAGGGGCCAACACTGAAGCTTTCTTT.

This sequence joins TRBV7-2 and TRBJ2-1; D ambiguous. Germline V gene lookup returns CDR1 SGHTA and CDR2 FQGNSA. V dropped 3 bases and J dropped 1 base, with 10 bases sitting between them. The CDR3 length is 15 residues. The DNA of the CDR3 is TGTGCCAGCAGCTTGAGATCAAATTCCTACAATGAGCAGTTCTTC. It encodes CASSLRSNSYNEQFF.

The rearrangement uses TRBV18 and TRBJ2-7, with D perhaps being TRBD1 or TRBD2 (5 bases each). This CDR3 region has 14 residues. The germline gives CDR1 KGHSH, CDR2 LQKENI. With 3 bases removed from V and 5 bases from J, the gap between germline ends came to 14 bases. The CDR3, as DNA: TGTGCCAGCTCACCGGAACCGGGACCCCACGAGCAGTACTTC. Residues: CASSPEPGPHEQYF.

The gene calls are TRBV19 and TRBJ2-2, with a tentative D call TRBD2 (6 bases). Trimming removed 7 bases at V and 5 bases at J, with 14 bases between. CDR3 size: 14 residues. Germline V CDR1 and CDR2: LNHDA, SQIVND (reference sequence). CDR3 sequence reads: CASTYGLPTGELFF. CDR3 nucleotide sequence: TGTGCCAGTACCTACGGACTACCAACCGGGGAGCTGTTTTTT.